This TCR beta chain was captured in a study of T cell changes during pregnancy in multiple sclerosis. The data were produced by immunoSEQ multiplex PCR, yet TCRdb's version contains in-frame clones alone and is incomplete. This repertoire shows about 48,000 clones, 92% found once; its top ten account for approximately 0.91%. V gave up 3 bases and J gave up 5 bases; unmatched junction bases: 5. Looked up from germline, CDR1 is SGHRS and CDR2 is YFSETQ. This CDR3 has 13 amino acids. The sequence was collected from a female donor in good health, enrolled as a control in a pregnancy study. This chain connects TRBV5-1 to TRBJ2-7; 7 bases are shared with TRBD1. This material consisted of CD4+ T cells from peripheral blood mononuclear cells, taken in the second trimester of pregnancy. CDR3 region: CASSSQGSNEQYF. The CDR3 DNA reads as TGCGCCAGCAGCTCACAGGGGAGTAACGAGCAGTACTTC.